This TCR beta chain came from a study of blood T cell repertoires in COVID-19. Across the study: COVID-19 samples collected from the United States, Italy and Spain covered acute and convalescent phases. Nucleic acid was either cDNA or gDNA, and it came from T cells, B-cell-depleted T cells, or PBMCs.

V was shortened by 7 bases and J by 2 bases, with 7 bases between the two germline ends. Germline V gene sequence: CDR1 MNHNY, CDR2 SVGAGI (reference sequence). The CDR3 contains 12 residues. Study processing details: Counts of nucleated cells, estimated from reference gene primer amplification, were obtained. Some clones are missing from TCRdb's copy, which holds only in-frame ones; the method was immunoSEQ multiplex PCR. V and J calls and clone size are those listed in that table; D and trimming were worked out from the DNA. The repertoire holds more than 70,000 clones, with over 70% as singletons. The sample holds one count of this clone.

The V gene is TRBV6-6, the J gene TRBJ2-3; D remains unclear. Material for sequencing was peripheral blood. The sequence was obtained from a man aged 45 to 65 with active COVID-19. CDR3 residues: CASTSPTDTQYF. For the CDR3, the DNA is TGTGCCAGCACCTCCCCCACAGATACGCAGTATTTT.